A selection of T cell receptor beta chains follows, all from one sample in a study of T cell responses to AZD1222 COVID-19 vaccine. Assay used: immunoSEQ multiplex PCR; TCRdb lists only in-frame clones, some missing. This table has around 140,000 clones, approximately 85% appearing once. The sample here was peripheral blood, taken 28 days after the second dose of the MenACWY control vaccine. Source of these receptors: an adult who received the MenACWY meningococcal vaccine as a control. The CDR3 runs from the conserved cysteine through the conserved F or W.

CDR3aa: CAISALDQETQYF; v_gene: TRBV10-3
CDR3aa: CASSLWQGGSSYNSPLHF; v_gene: TRBV5-5
CDR3aa: CASSIRLEETQYF; v_gene: TRBV11-2
CDR3aa: CASSYSRLAGDTGELFF; v_gene: TRBV6-2/TRBV6-3
CDR3aa: CASSVGGTRQETQYF; v_gene: TRBV9
CDR3aa: CASSLPTSTGELFF; v_gene: TRBV28
CDR3aa: CASSPSWTANEQFF; v_gene: TRBV28
CDR3aa: CSAARGDEQFF; v_gene: TRBV20-1
CDR3aa: CASLPRQGGEQYF; v_gene: TRBV10-2
CDR3aa: CAISESIAGGRTDTQYF; v_gene: TRBV10-3
CDR3aa: CATSREVRGLAGERNIQYF; v_gene: TRBV15
CDR3aa: CASRELAEETQYF; v_gene: TRBV19
CDR3aa: CASSEILAGEETQYF; v_gene: TRBV2
CDR3aa: CASSGLGQTLANEKLFF; v_gene: TRBV5-5
CDR3aa: CASSEPGTVETQYF; v_gene: TRBV25-1
CDR3aa: CASSQWTGTSYGYTF; v_gene: TRBV4-1
CDR3aa: CASSLGAGGSYEQYF; v_gene: TRBV7-2
CDR3aa: CASSYSSGESSYNEQFF; v_gene: TRBV6-2/TRBV6-3
CDR3aa: CASSPQDPRASPLHF; v_gene: TRBV18
CDR3aa: CAWSGGGETQYF; v_gene: TRBV30
CDR3aa: CAISPPGQAIREQYF; v_gene: TRBV10-3
CDR3aa: CASSLRGRGDGELFF; v_gene: TRBV5-1
CDR3aa: CASSRGALAASGYTF; v_gene: TRBV19
CDR3aa: CASSDQRGTYQETQYF; v_gene: TRBV5-1
CDR3aa: CASRVRGSSYNSPLHF; v_gene: TRBV5-5
CDR3aa: CASSQGQGGNQPQHF; v_gene: TRBV4-2